This is a list of T cell receptor beta chains from one sample in a study of T cells in Graves' hyperthyroidism and ophthalmopathy. MiXCR, applied by TCRdb to the multiplex PCR reads, yields one record per CDR3 protein. The data show around 340,000 distinct CDR3 sequences, around 13% seen once. Sequencing input: blood. The receptors originated from a woman aged 30 to 39 with Graves' hyperthyroidism. CDR3s include the opening cysteine and the closing phenylalanine or tryptophan. Fields, in order: D gene, J gene, clone size, V gene, CDR3 protein, CDR3 DNA. D genes are given only for firm matches. Size tells how often a clone was seen (once, few, many) or the class of an expanded clone, and some rows leave it out.

d_gene: .
j_gene: TRBJ2-7
abundance: few
v_gene: TRBV3-1
CDR3aa: CASSLGSGQGRVQYF
CDR3nt: TGTGCCAGCAGCCTTGGATCGGGGCAGGGGAGGGTGCAGTACTTC

d_gene: .
j_gene: TRBJ1-1
abundance: .
v_gene: TRBV11-2
CDR3aa: CASSLVARGRGSRRVTEAFF
CDR3nt: TGTGCCAGCAGCTTAGTCGCGCGGGGCCGGGGCTCCCGAAGGGTCACTGAAGCTTTCTTT

d_gene: TRBD2
j_gene: TRBJ2-5
abundance: few
v_gene: TRBV12-3/TRBV12-4
CDR3aa: CASSSEGLAKETQYF
CDR3nt: TGTGCCAGCAGTTCCGAGGGACTAGCAAAAGAGACCCAGTACTTC

d_gene: .
j_gene: TRBJ2-2
abundance: .
v_gene: TRBV20-1
CDR3aa: CSARGRALGELFF
CDR3nt: TGCAGTGCTAGAGGTCGAGCCCTCGGGGAGCTGTTTTTT

d_gene: TRBD1
j_gene: TRBJ1-2
abundance: few
v_gene: TRBV5-6
CDR3aa: CASSSDRGVYGYTF
CDR3nt: TGTGCCAGCAGCTCGGACAGGGGGGTATATGGCTACACCTTC

d_gene: .
j_gene: TRBJ2-2
abundance: many
v_gene: TRBV11-2
CDR3aa: CASSLARAAGELFF
CDR3nt: TGTGCCAGCAGCTTAGCCAGGGCGGCCGGGGAGCTGTTTTTT

d_gene: TRBD2
j_gene: TRBJ2-1
abundance: many
v_gene: TRBV6-2/TRBV6-3
CDR3aa: CASSFKREANEQFF
CDR3nt: TGTGCCAGCAGTTTTAAGCGGGAGGCAAATGAGCAGTTCTTC

d_gene: TRBD1
j_gene: TRBJ2-3
abundance: many
v_gene: TRBV2
CDR3aa: CASTGGDTQYF
CDR3nt: TGTGCCAGCACAGGGGGCGATACGCAGTATTTT

d_gene: .
j_gene: TRBJ1-2
abundance: .
v_gene: TRBV7-8
CDR3aa: CASSPPRVGYTF
CDR3nt: TGTGCCAGCAGCCCCCCCCGGGTTGGCTACACCTTC

d_gene: .
j_gene: TRBJ2-1
abundance: .
v_gene: TRBV3-1
CDR3aa: CASSQVRGAGNEQFF
CDR3nt: TGTGCCAGCAGCCAAGTACGGGGCGCTGGGAATGAGCAGTTCTTC

d_gene: .
j_gene: TRBJ2-3
abundance: many
v_gene: TRBV6-2/TRBV6-3
CDR3aa: CASSHHPFTGEDRGDTQYF
CDR3nt: TGTGCCAGCAGCCACCACCCCTTTACGGGGGAGGACCGGGGAGATACGCAGTATTTT

d_gene: TRBD2
j_gene: TRBJ2-3
abundance: few
v_gene: TRBV30
CDR3aa: CAWSPPFGREGARGTDTQYF
CDR3nt: TGTGCCTGGAGTCCCCCGTTCGGGCGGGAGGGCGCACGAGGCACAGATACGCAGTATTTT

d_gene: .
j_gene: TRBJ2-5
abundance: .
v_gene: TRBV18
CDR3aa: CASSPSAGETQYF
CDR3nt: TGTGCCAGCTCACCCTCAGCTGGAGAGACCCAGTACTTC

d_gene: .
j_gene: TRBJ1-5
abundance: few
v_gene: TRBV5-1
CDR3aa: CASRRGRNQPQHF
CDR3nt: TGCGCCAGCAGACGTGGCAGAAATCAGCCCCAGCATTTT

d_gene: .
j_gene: TRBJ2-3
abundance: many
v_gene: TRBV12-3/TRBV12-4
CDR3aa: CASSLWVGGAQYF
CDR3nt: TGTGCCAGCAGTTTATGGGTAGGAGGGGCGCAGTATTTT

d_gene: .
j_gene: TRBJ1-1
abundance: few
v_gene: TRBV11-2
CDR3aa: CASSTENTEAFF
CDR3nt: TGTGCCAGCAGCACGGAGAACACTGAAGCTTTCTTT

d_gene: .
j_gene: TRBJ1-4
abundance: many
v_gene: TRBV6-1
CDR3aa: CASSDLGPNEKLFF
CDR3nt: TGTGCCAGCAGTGATCTGGGTCCTAATGAAAAACTGTTTTTT

d_gene: .
j_gene: TRBJ1-4
abundance: many
v_gene: TRBV27
CDR3aa: CASSRQATNEKLFF
CDR3nt: TGTGCCAGCAGCCGACAAGCAACTAATGAAAAACTGTTTTTT

d_gene: .
j_gene: TRBJ2-1
abundance: .
v_gene: TRBV9
CDR3aa: CASSVDWGGSHNEQFF
CDR3nt: TGTGCCAGCAGCGTAGATTGGGGTGGGTCCCACAATGAGCAGTTCTTC

d_gene: .
j_gene: TRBJ1-4
abundance: few
v_gene: TRBV19
CDR3aa: CASSTLRINEKLFF
CDR3nt: TGTGCCAGTAGTACGTTGAGGATTAATGAAAAACTGTTTTTT

d_gene: TRBD1
j_gene: TRBJ2-5
abundance: few
v_gene: TRBV24-1
CDR3aa: CATSDPDRVQETQYF
CDR3nt: TGTGCCACCAGTGACCCCGACAGGGTCCAAGAGACCCAGTACTTC

d_gene: .
j_gene: TRBJ2-3
abundance: many
v_gene: TRBV20-1
CDR3aa: CSAREGIHTQYF
CDR3nt: TGCAGTGCTAGGGAGGGAATCCATACGCAGTATTTT

d_gene: .
j_gene: TRBJ1-2
abundance: many
v_gene: TRBV30
CDR3aa: CAWTDTGNYGYTF
CDR3nt: TGTGCCTGGACCGACACAGGGAACTATGGCTACACCTTC

d_gene: TRBD2
j_gene: TRBJ2-1
abundance: .
v_gene: TRBV6-8
CDR3aa: CATRGLALNNEQFF
CDR3nt: TGTGCCACCAGGGGACTAGCGCTCAACAATGAGCAGTTCTTC

d_gene: .
j_gene: TRBJ2-7
abundance: .
v_gene: TRBV6-5
CDR3aa: CASSYLDGNFYEQYF
CDR3nt: TGTGCCAGCAGTTACCTGGACGGGAACTTCTACGAGCAGTACTTC

d_gene: .
j_gene: TRBJ2-6
abundance: .
v_gene: TRBV18
CDR3aa: CASSPTAGSGANVLTF
CDR3nt: TGTGCCAGCTCACCAACGGCCGGGTCCGGGGCCAACGTCCTGACTTTC

d_gene: .
j_gene: TRBJ2-1
abundance: many
v_gene: TRBV5-4
CDR3aa: CASRPPGGSNEQFF
CDR3nt: TGTGCCAGCAGACCCCCCGGTGGCAGCAATGAGCAGTTCTTC

d_gene: .
j_gene: TRBJ2-7
abundance: .
v_gene: TRBV28
CDR3aa: CASRTTVFSSTYEQYF
CDR3nt: TGTGCCAGCCGTACGACAGTTTTTTCATCAACCTACGAGCAGTACTTC

d_gene: .
j_gene: TRBJ2-5
abundance: few
v_gene: TRBV9
CDR3aa: CASSVDPEWRETQYF
CDR3nt: TGTGCCAGCAGCGTAGATCCCGAGTGGCGAGAGACCCAGTACTTC

d_gene: TRBD1
j_gene: TRBJ2-3
abundance: many
v_gene: TRBV7-3
CDR3aa: CASSLGDSSTDTQYF
CDR3nt: TGTGCCAGCAGCTTGGGGGACAGTAGCACAGATACGCAGTATTTT

d_gene: TRBD2
j_gene: TRBJ2-6
abundance: few
v_gene: TRBV11-1
CDR3aa: CASSRRSVGGDHGANVLTF
CDR3nt: TGTGCCAGCAGCCGGCGCTCTGTGGGAGGGGACCATGGGGCCAACGTCCTGACTTTC

d_gene: .
j_gene: TRBJ1-5
abundance: few
v_gene: TRBV2
CDR3aa: CASTLGGSQPQHF
CDR3nt: TGTGCCAGCACGTTGGGGGGATCTCAGCCCCAGCATTTT

d_gene: TRBD2
j_gene: TRBJ2-1
abundance: few
v_gene: TRBV10-3
CDR3aa: CAIKREPYNEQFF
CDR3nt: TGTGCCATCAAGCGGGAGCCCTACAATGAGCAGTTCTTC

d_gene: .
j_gene: TRBJ2-1
abundance: many
v_gene: TRBV5-5
CDR3aa: CASSFLVSSYNEQFF
CDR3nt: TGTGCCAGCAGCTTCCTGGTAAGCTCCTACAATGAGCAGTTCTTC

d_gene: .
j_gene: TRBJ2-1
abundance: .
v_gene: TRBV29-1
CDR3aa: CSVEVSEYNEQFF
CDR3nt: TGCAGCGTTGAAGTATCTGAGTACAATGAGCAGTTCTTC

d_gene: .
j_gene: TRBJ2-1
abundance: few
v_gene: TRBV11-3
CDR3aa: CASSSSRTLNEQFF
CDR3nt: TGTGCCAGCAGCTCCTCAAGGACGCTTAATGAGCAGTTCTTC

d_gene: TRBD2
j_gene: TRBJ2-1
abundance: few
v_gene: TRBV30
CDR3aa: CAWSRLAGPNEQFF
CDR3nt: TGTGCCTGGAGTCGGCTAGCGGGACCCAATGAGCAGTTCTTC

d_gene: TRBD2
j_gene: TRBJ2-7
abundance: few
v_gene: TRBV9
CDR3aa: CASSGASGSGHEQYF
CDR3nt: TGTGCCAGCAGCGGGGCTAGCGGGAGTGGCCACGAGCAGTACTTC

d_gene: TRBD1
j_gene: TRBJ1-5
abundance: many
v_gene: TRBV28
CDR3aa: CASSLTGNDVQPQHF
CDR3nt: TGTGCCAGCAGTTTGACAGGGAATGACGTTCAGCCCCAGCATTTT

d_gene: TRBD1
j_gene: TRBJ2-7
abundance: many
v_gene: TRBV15
CDR3aa: CATSTWTGGTYEQYF
CDR3nt: TGTGCCACCAGCACCTGGACAGGGGGGACCTACGAGCAGTACTTC

d_gene: .
j_gene: TRBJ1-4
abundance: few
v_gene: TRBV9
CDR3aa: CASSVGATNNEKLFF
CDR3nt: TGTGCCAGCAGCGTAGGGGCAACCAACAATGAAAAACTGTTTTTT

d_gene: .
j_gene: TRBJ1-2
abundance: few
v_gene: TRBV5-1
CDR3aa: CASSSERYGYTF
CDR3nt: TGCGCCAGCAGCTCAGAGAGATACGGCTACACCTTC

d_gene: .
j_gene: TRBJ1-6
abundance: few
v_gene: TRBV5-1
CDR3aa: CASSFGTDSPLHF
CDR3nt: TGCGCCAGCAGCTTTGGTACGGATTCACCCCTCCACTTT

d_gene: .
j_gene: TRBJ2-2
abundance: .
v_gene: TRBV10-1
CDR3aa: CASRERTNTGELFF
CDR3nt: TGCGCCAGCAGGGAGCGGACGAACACCGGGGAGCTGTTTTTT

d_gene: .
j_gene: TRBJ1-5
abundance: once
v_gene: TRBV12-3/TRBV12-4
CDR3aa: CASSQYTENQPQRF
CDR3nt: TGTGCCAGCAGCCAATACACAGAAAATCAGCCCCAGCGTTTT

d_gene: TRBD1
j_gene: TRBJ2-2
abundance: few
v_gene: TRBV6-4
CDR3aa: CASSLGQATGELFF
CDR3nt: TGTGCCAGCAGTTTAGGACAGGCCACCGGGGAGCTGTTTTTT

d_gene: TRBD1
j_gene: TRBJ1-1
abundance: many
v_gene: TRBV12-3/TRBV12-4
CDR3aa: CASTGGAMNTEAFF
CDR3nt: TGTGCCAGCACAGGGGGGGCCATGAACACTGAAGCTTTCTTT

d_gene: .
j_gene: TRBJ2-7
abundance: few
v_gene: TRBV6-1
CDR3aa: CASSELELARSYEQYF
CDR3nt: TGTGCCAGCAGTGAACTTGAGCTAGCGAGATCCTACGAGCAGTACTTC

d_gene: TRBD2
j_gene: TRBJ2-2
abundance: few
v_gene: TRBV5-6
CDR3aa: CASSLWREGRMRTGELFF
CDR3nt: TGTGCCAGCAGCCTCTGGCGGGAGGGCCGGATGCGTACCGGGGAGCTGTTTTTT